This entry is about one T cell receptor (beta chain). This sample stems from a study of cytomegalovirus exposure and HLA in healthy donors. Sequenced by immunoSEQ multiplex PCR; TCRdb stores in-frame clones only, minus some. The sample has approximately 170,000 clones; 91% are singletons. Germline CDR1 reads SGHVS; CDR2 reads FQNEAQ. Trimming at V came to 6 bases and at J to 1 base, leaving 15 bases not matched to a gene. This CDR3 is built from 18 residues. The sequence derives from a woman aged 18-29 years in good health and CMV-seropositive. The sample consisted of PBMCs. The chain uses TRBV7-8 and TRBJ2-5, with TRBD2 matching over 9 bases. CDR3 coding DNA: TGTGCCAGCAGTTACCGAAGGGGCGGGGGGGCGAGCCAAGAGACCCAGTACTTC. Translated: CASSYRRGGGASQETQYF.